This T cell receptor beta chain derives from a study of lymphopenia after photon versus proton radiotherapy (dated by TCRdb to the late 2010s). Looking at the study overall: The study compared the immunological effects of photon versus proton radiation therapy in patients with gastrointestinal tumors who developed high-grade lymphopenia. The approximately 20 patients in the cohort had gastrointestinal tumors, were treated with either photon or proton therapy, and subsequently developed lymphopenia. The study aimed to characterize how the two radiation modalities differ in their impact on the immune system.

Library construction relied on the immunoSEQ multiplex PCR assay. T cell repertoires were profiled with deep sequencing of rearranged TCR beta loci together with multiparametric flow cytometry. The table was pulled from immuneACCESS by TCRdb, which kept in-frame rearrangements only. Such tables lose some clones; where checked, under half of the loss comes from unresolved V genes, and the rest has no known cause. A total of some 20,000 clones appear in this sample, 85% to 95% of them only once. Of the sample, about 5.7% falls within the top ten clones. Remarks on this clone: What this receptor recognizes is not known. Nothing much larger sits one base from this clone, and base qualities are not available.

Overall results and qualifications from the work: Among patients across the cohort who died, overall survival time showed an inverse correlation with a larger post-nadir drop in TCR diversity. After the lymphocyte count nadir, repertoires from photon-treated patients showed oligoclonal expansion, particularly of CD8+ Temra cells, and this expansion drove the decline in diversity. Relative stability during treatment was observed in proton-treated patients, whereas loss of naive T cells and TCR diversity and gain of effector/memory populations were observed in photon-treated patients. The survival association was examined only in patients who died, and the authors described better survival with proton therapy as a possibility, not as a demonstrated result.

From the germline V gene, CDR1 is MGHRA and CDR2 is YSYEKL. At the junction V is shortened by 0 bases and J by 7 bases; bases outside the gene matches: 7. Reading from cysteine to phenylalanine, the CDR3 counts 16 amino acids. Only the CDR3 region is kept as DNA, spanning 48 bases read in frame from base 1. Here the chain combines TRBV4-1 and TRBJ1-4; 8 of the junction bases match TRBD1. The clonotype comes from a man aged 60 to 69 with pancreatic cancer. The sample here was peripheral blood, taken from a patient treated with photon-based radiotherapy. The nucleotides are TGCGCCAGCAGCCAAGATAGTACAGGGGGGGGTGAAAAACTGTTTTTT. This encodes CASSQDSTGGGEKLFF.